A single sample is the source of the 24 T cell receptor beta chains below, sequenced in a study of blood T cell repertoires in COVID-19. Sequencing used immunoSEQ multiplex PCR; TCRdb keeps in-frame clones, though not all of them. The top ten hold approximately 12% of the sample, which has 250,000 to 350,000 clones, around 91% seen once. Sequencing used peripheral blood. These receptors originate from a woman aged 60-75 years with acute or convalescent COVID-19.

The sample holds a few counts of this clone. J is TRBJ1-1 and V is TRBV19; 7 bases fit TRBD1. V shed 6 bases and J 3 bases; nucleotides not matched to a gene: 7. CDR1 is LNHDA, CDR2 SQIVND, per germline (reference sequence). The CDR3 loop spans 14 amino acids. CDR3 region: CASRRTGLDTEAFF. CDR3 nucleotides: TGTGCCAGTAGGAGGACAGGTCTCGACACTGAAGCTTTCTTT.

The rearrangement joins TRBV7-8 to TRBJ1-4; D is perhaps TRBD1 (6 bases). Per the germline V gene, CDR1 is SGHVS and CDR2 is FQNEAQ. Deletions cut 3 bases from V and 6 bases from J, with 11 bases between. CDR3 length: 14 residues. CDR3 nucleotides: TGTGCCAGCAGCTTTTACCGACAGGATGAAAAACTGTTTTTT. Its translation is CASSFYRQDEKLFF.

J is TRBJ1-1 and V is TRBV3-1 (or the pseudogene TRBV3-2); D gene ambiguous. The V end was cut by 1 base, the J end by 1 base, with 7 bases between. This CDR3 is built from 14 residues. Germline values: CDR1 LGHDT, CDR2 YNNKEL (reference sequence). CDR3 DNA: TGTGCCAGCAGCCAAGGATCAGGGAACACTGAAGCTTTCTTT. It specifies CASSQGSGNTEAFF.

J is TRBJ2-7 and V is TRBV4-1; weak D call: TRBD1 (5 bases). V was pared by 0 bases and J by 3 bases, with 12 bases between. Per the germline V gene, CDR1 is MGHRA and CDR2 is YSYEKL. This CDR3 has 15 residues. The CDR3 loop is CASSQDTGYYYEQYF. The CDR3 bases are TGCGCCAGCAGCCAAGATACAGGATATTACTACGAGCAGTACTTC.

About this clone: This same CDR3 is encoded by further DNA sequences in the sample. CDR3 nucleotide sequence: TGTGCCAGTAGTCTCAGACAGGGGAGCAATCAGCCCCAGCATTTT. This translates into CASSLRQGSNQPQHF. The chain has TRBV19 and TRBJ1-5, with TRBD1 matching over 8 bases. Germline assignment: CDR1 LNHDA and CDR2 SQIVND (reference sequence). The CDR3 loop spans 15 amino acids. The V segment lost 5 bases and the J segment 1 base; nucleotides outside the gene matches: 4.

The chain uses TRBV18 and TRBJ1-1; no firm D call. Trimming cost V 6 bases and J 1 base, with 18 bases left between them. Germline CDR1 and CDR2: KGHSH and LQKENI. The CDR3 covers 16 residues. CDR3 loop: CASSVKEGPGNTEAFF. CDR3 sequence (DNA): TGTGCCAGCTCCGTAAAGGAGGGCCCGGGGAACACTGAAGCTTTCTTT.

This clone was detected only once. V usage is TRBV7-9 and J usage is TRBJ1-6; 9 bases are shared with TRBD1. Germline V gives CDR1 SEHNR, CDR2 FQNEAQ (reference sequence). The CDR3 extends over 16 amino acids. V gave up 5 bases and J gave up 7 bases; unmatched junction bases: 9. As DNA, the CDR3 is TGTGCCAGCAGCCGGGGGACAGGGACCGACAATTCACCCCTCCACTTT. This translates into CASSRGTGTDNSPLHF.

This clone was recorded once. The V and J genes are TRBV5-1 and TRBJ2-7, with D tentatively TRBD1 (6 bases). With 4 bases removed from V and 0 bases from J, the gap between germline ends came to 14 bases. This CDR3 comprises 15 residues. Per germline, CDR1 SGHRS and CDR2 YFSETQ. The CDR3 loop reads CASSALGAASYEQYF. Here the CDR3 DNA reads TGCGCCAGCAGCGCCCTGGGGGCGGCCTCCTACGAGCAGTACTTC.

V and J are TRBV7-4 and TRBJ2-7; 7 bases agree with TRBD1. V trimming: 5 bases; J trimming: 4 bases; junction bases outside the gene matches: 11. This CDR3 has 15 amino acids. Germline values: CDR1 SGHVT, CDR2 SQSDAQ. CDR3 amino acids: CASSHLQGSKYEQYF. For the CDR3, the DNA is TGTGCCAGCAGCCATTTACAGGGGTCTAAGTACGAGCAGTACTTC.

The chain uses TRBV24-1 and TRBJ2-3; 10 nucleotides line up with TRBD1. This CDR3 has 15 residues. Losses at the gene ends were 9 bases for V and 6 bases for J; bases not matched to a gene: 11. Germline V CDR1 and CDR2: KGHDR, SFDVKD. The CDR3 bases are TGTGCCACCGGAAGACAGGGGGCAGTTGCGGATACGCAGTATTTT. Amino acids: CATGRQGAVADTQYF.

The chain couples TRBV10-3 to TRBJ1-1; 7 bases align to TRBD1. The CDR3 is made up of 14 amino acids. V was pared by 7 bases and J by 7 bases, with 12 bases of the junction left unmatched. CDR1 and CDR2 (germline): ENHRY, SYGVKD. The chain's CDR3 is CAITSDRVDSEAFF. CDR3 nucleotide sequence: TGTGCCATCACCAGCGACAGGGTCGACAGTGAAGCTTTCTTT.

The J gene is TRBJ2-5, the V gene TRBV5-8, with D possibly TRBD1 on 6 matching bases. Per the germline V gene, CDR1 is SGHTS and CDR2 is YDEGEE. Trimming stripped 1 base from V and 3 bases from J, with 7 bases between. The CDR3 length is 13 residues. This chain's CDR3 is CASSLSGEETQYF. Here the CDR3 DNA reads TGTGCCAGCAGCTTGTCAGGGGAAGAGACCCAGTACTTC.

The chain recombines TRBV5-6 with TRBJ1-6; D perhaps matches TRBD1 (5 bases). The CDR3 has 16 amino acids. The germline V gene has CDR1 SGHDT and CDR2 YYEEEE. V gave up 2 bases and J gave up 4 bases, with 13 bases separating them. The CDR3 protein is CASSLFRDSYNSPLHF. In nucleotides, the CDR3 is TGTGCCAGCAGCTTATTCCGCGACAGTTATAATTCACCCCTCCACTTT.

This chain uses TRBV28 with TRBJ1-5; D might be TRBD1 (5 bases). V was trimmed by 1 base and J by 6 bases, leaving 13 bases between them. The CDR3 runs to 15 residues. From germline, CDR1 is MDHEN and CDR2 SYDVKM. In DNA form, the CDR3 reads TGTGCCAGCAGTTTATTGCGGGGGGTTGGTCAGCCCCAGCATTTT. It codes for CASSLLRGVGQPQHF.

The chain recombines TRBV5-1 with TRBJ2-7; 9 nucleotides align to TRBD1. Germline CDR1 reads SGHRS; CDR2 reads YFSETQ. The CDR3 consists of 15 residues. With 4 bases clipped from V and 4 bases from J, the junction kept 9 bases outside the gene matches. CDR3 loop: CASSPLTGGSYEQYF. The CDR3 coding sequence is TGCGCCAGCAGCCCCTTGACAGGGGGATCTTACGAGCAGTACTTC.

The V call is TRBV4-3, the J call TRBJ2-3; 7 bases line up with TRBD1. V was clipped by 5 bases and J by 2 bases; unmatched bases: 7. There are 15 residues in the CDR3. Per the germline V gene, CDR1 is LGHNA and CDR2 is YSLEER. Written as DNA, the CDR3 is TGCGCCAGCAGCAAAGCCGGGACAGACACAGATACGCAGTATTTT. As protein: CASSKAGTDTDTQYF.

This clone was found once. The CDR3: CASSFGGNLIDTQYF. Here the CDR3 DNA reads TGTGCCAGCAGCTTTGGGGGGAACTTGATAGATACGCAGTATTTT. The V gene is TRBV5-4, the J gene TRBJ2-3; weak D call: TRBD2 (6 bases). There are 15 residues in the CDR3. Germline CDR1 reads SGHNT; CDR2 reads YYREEE (reference sequence). Trimming removed 2 bases at V and 5 bases at J, with 15 bases between.

The chain is built from TRBV6-5 and TRBJ1-2, with 10 bases fitting TRBD1. J lost 6 bases, V lost 10 bases, and 14 bases had no gene match. The germline V gene encodes CDR1 MNHEY and CDR2 SVGAGI. The CDR3 has 15 amino acids. CDR3 in DNA: TGTGCCACCCTAGCCGGGACAGGGGTAGTAAATGGCTACACCTTC. Its protein is CATLAGTGVVNGYTF.

This clone turned up a few times. This chain links TRBV6-5 with TRBJ1-1, with TRBD1 matching over 10 bases. In germline, CDR1 is MNHEY, CDR2 SVGAGI. The V and J ends lost 0 bases and 10 bases, in that order; junction bases with no gene match: 8. The CDR3 has 15 residues. CDR3 in DNA: TGTGCCAGCAGTTACTCACCCGGGACAGGGGAAGGAGCTTTCTTT. Encoded protein: CASSYSPGTGEGAFF.

The chain couples TRBV3-1 (or the pseudogene TRBV3-2) to TRBJ2-1, with 10 bases lining up with TRBD2. The CDR3 is 16 amino acids. With V trimmed by 1 base and J by 5 bases, 5 bases remained unmatched. The germline CDR1 and CDR2 sequences are LGHDT and YNNKEL (reference sequence). The CDR3: CASSQAGAGGHNEQFF. In nucleotides, the CDR3 is TGTGCCAGCAGCCAAGCTGGAGCGGGAGGGCACAATGAGCAGTTCTTC.

This CDR3 is CASMGGIYEQYF. For the CDR3, the DNA is TGTGCCAGCATGGGGGGGATCTACGAGCAGTACTTC. The chain uses TRBV28 and TRBJ2-7, with TRBD2 identical over 7 bases. V lost 7 bases to trimming and J lost 3 bases; unmatched junction nucleotides: 3. CDR1 and CDR2 (germline): MDHEN, SYDVKM. This CDR3 comprises 12 residues.

The rearrangement uses TRBV6-2 or TRBV6-3 and TRBJ2-7; 12 bases are shared with TRBD2. CDR1 is MNHEY, CDR2 SVGEGT, per germline. Trimming at V came to 0 bases and at J to 0 bases, leaving 9 bases not matched to a gene. The CDR3 covers 19 residues. CDR3 sequence reads: CASSYSTGTSGLYSYEQYF. The CDR3 nucleotides read TGTGCCAGCAGTTACTCGACGGGGACTAGCGGGCTCTACTCCTACGAGCAGTACTTC.

The chain recombines TRBV7-9 with TRBJ2-7; TRBD1 matches at 10 bases. In germline, CDR1 is SEHNR, CDR2 FQNEAQ (reference sequence). The V and J ends lost 0 bases and 3 bases, in that order; junction bases with no gene match: 5. This CDR3 is 16 amino acids long. DNA of the CDR3: TGTGCCAGCAGCTTAGCGATGGGACAGGGGAACTACGAGCAGTACTTC. It specifies CASSLAMGQGNYEQYF.

This rearrangement joins TRBV9 to TRBJ1-3; D uncertain. The CDR3 has 15 amino acids. Trimming cost V 0 bases and J 3 bases, with 10 bases left between them. The germline CDR1 and CDR2 sequences are SGDLS and YYNGEE. CDR3 loop: CASSVGNGVGNTIYF. In DNA, the CDR3 is TGTGCCAGCAGCGTAGGGAACGGGGTTGGAAACACCATATATTTT.